This TCR beta chain was profiled in a study of blood T cell dynamics during melanoma immunotherapy (dated by TCRdb to the early 2020s). Turning to the overall study: The patients had metastatic melanoma and were given first-line pembrolizumab or nivolumab plus ipilimumab as standard of care in the United Kingdom. To find early correlates of response, the study profiled the peripheral T cell receptor repertoires of patients with metastatic melanoma both before and after one cycle of checkpoint inhibitor therapy. A training cohort was formed from consecutive patients, and a further independent group of patients from the same centre was pooled into an external validation set.

V loses 2 bases, J loses 6 bases, and the germline ends lie 10 bases apart. Its CDR3 holds 14 amino acids, cysteine through phenylalanine. The sequence is cut down to CDR3 DNA, 42 bases in frame from base 1. The CDR1 and CDR2 encoded by the germline V gene are SGHTA and FQGTGA. According to the study, the label for this sample's time point signals: pre-treatment baseline. Blood samples were taken before treatment (T0) and at week 3 (W3), following the first cycle of checkpoint blockade. Except for a couple of patients with rapid clinical progression, response was assessed 12 weeks after the first infusion by RECIST 1.1; disease control meant complete response, partial response or stable disease. Patients were not eligible if they had prior systemic cancer treatment, concomitant immunosuppressant therapy or synchronous other active malignancies. To track both circulating cells and T cell turnover, TCR beta was sequenced from bulk PBMC as well as from plasma cell-free DNA. PBMC were isolated from blood with Lymphoprep and SepMate tubes, followed by red cell lysis. QIAamp DNA Blood Mini kits were used to extract DNA from PBMC and sorted T cell subsets.

A fixed 350 ng of DNA was loaded for every bulk PBMC sample. TCR beta CDR3 sequences were amplified from genomic DNA using the immunoSEQ TCRb Assay kit according to manufacturer instructions. The KAPA Library Quantification Kit for Illumina platforms was used to quantify the pooled libraries by qPCR. Sequencing of the pooled libraries was done on an Illumina NextSeq 500, with clustering at 0.6-1.1 pM. The original pipeline was this. Analysis of the TCR data relied on immunoSEQ ANALYZER and the R LymphoSeq package. A rearrangement efficiency score was calculated as productive divided by the sum of productive and non-productive CDR3 sequences. Clonality was measured with the Gini coefficient and diversity with the Renyi index at alpha=1, compared pairwise between timepoints within each patient. In LymphoSeq, clonal relatedness was computed using an edit distance of 3, and repertoire similarity was computed using the Bhattacharyya coefficient. Linear discriminant analysis on week-3 changes in clonality and diversity was built with the R MASS and caret packages to classify response. The table comes from immuneACCESS by way of TCRdb, which keeps in-frame sequences with V and J called. Part of the clones is missing from these tables; in studies checked, under half for an unresolved V gene and the rest for unknown reasons. The V and J calls and clone size were taken over from that table, and D and trimming were inferred from the DNA. For this sample there are 8,500 to 10,000 clones; 80% to 90% appear just once. The ten largest make up about 10% of the sample.

With respect to this clone: It has no known antigen specificity. The record has no base qualities; no much larger clone is one base away.

The study at large found these results: Patients who later achieved disease control showed a bifurcated PBMC repertoire reorganization at W3, with increased clonality or increased diversity, unlike progressors. Whether the T cell clones behind the repertoire changes were melanoma-specific or instead reflected general immune activation was something the study could not determine. The relatively small sample size was acknowledged as potentially limiting generalization of the results.

This TCR came from a human donor with melanoma. This chain is built from TRBV7-3 and TRBJ2-2, with TRBD2 perhaps the D gene, on 6 matching bases. Sequencing was performed on blood, taken from a patient treated with checkpoint blockade. CDR3 protein: CASSLGGSAGELFF. The nucleotide sequence reads TGTGCCAGCAGCTTAGGAGGGTCGGCCGGGGAGCTGTTTTTT.